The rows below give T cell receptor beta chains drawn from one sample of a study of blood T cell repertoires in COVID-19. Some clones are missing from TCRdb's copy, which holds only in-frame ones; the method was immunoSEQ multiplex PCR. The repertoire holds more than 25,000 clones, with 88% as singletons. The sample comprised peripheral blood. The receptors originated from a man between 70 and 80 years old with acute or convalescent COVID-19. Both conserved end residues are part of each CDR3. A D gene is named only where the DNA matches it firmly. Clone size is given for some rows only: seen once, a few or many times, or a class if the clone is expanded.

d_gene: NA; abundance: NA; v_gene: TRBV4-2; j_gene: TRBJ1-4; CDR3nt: TGTGCCAGCAGCCAAGATAGGGAGGAAAAACTGTTTTTT; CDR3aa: CASSQDREEKLFF
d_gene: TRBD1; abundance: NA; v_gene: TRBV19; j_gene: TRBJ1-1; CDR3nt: TGTGCCAGTAGTGGCCGGACAGGGGCTTACACTGAAGCTTTCTTT; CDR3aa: CASSGRTGAYTEAFF
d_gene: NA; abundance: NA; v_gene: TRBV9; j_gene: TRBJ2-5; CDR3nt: TGTGCCAGCAGCGTAGATCAGGGAACCCAGTACTTC; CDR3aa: CASSVDQGTQYF
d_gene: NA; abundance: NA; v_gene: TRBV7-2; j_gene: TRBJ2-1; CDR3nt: TGTGCCAGCAGCTTTGAGAGGGCCAGTAGTGAGCAGTTCTTC; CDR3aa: CASSFERASSEQFF
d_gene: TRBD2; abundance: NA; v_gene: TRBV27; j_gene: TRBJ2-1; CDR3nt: TGTGCCAGCAGTTTAATGGCGGGAGAGGCCTACAATGAGCAGTTCTTC; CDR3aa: CASSLMAGEAYNEQFF
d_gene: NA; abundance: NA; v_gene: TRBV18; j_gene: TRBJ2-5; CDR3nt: TGTGCCAGCTCACCAATCGAAGAGACCCAGTACTTC; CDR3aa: CASSPIEETQYF
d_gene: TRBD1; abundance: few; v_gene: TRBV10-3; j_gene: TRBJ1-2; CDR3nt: TGTGCCATCAGTGTAGCTGGACAGGGGGCGAGTGGCTACACCTTC; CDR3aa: CAISVAGQGASGYTF
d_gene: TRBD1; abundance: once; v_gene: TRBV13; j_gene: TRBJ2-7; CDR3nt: TGTGCCAGCAGCCCCGACAGGGGGCCAGGAACCTACGAGCAGTACTTC; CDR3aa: CASSPDRGPGTYEQYF
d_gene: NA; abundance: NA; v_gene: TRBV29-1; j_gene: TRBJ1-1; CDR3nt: TGCAGCGTTGAAAGCTGGGGCGAAAGATCCAGGGACACTGAAGCTTTCTTT; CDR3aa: CSVESWGERSRDTEAFF
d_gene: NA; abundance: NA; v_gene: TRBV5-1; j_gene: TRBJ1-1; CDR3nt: TGCGCCAGCGGGGAAGGGGTGGTGGGGACTGAAGCTTTCTTT; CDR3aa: CASGEGVVGTEAFF
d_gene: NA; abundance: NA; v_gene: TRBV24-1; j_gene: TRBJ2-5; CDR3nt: TGTGCCACCAGTATAGGGGCGAGCGAGACCCAGTACTTC; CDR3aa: CATSIGASETQYF
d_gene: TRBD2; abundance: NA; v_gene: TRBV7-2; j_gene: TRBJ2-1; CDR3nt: TGTGCCAGCAGCTTGAGCGGGACGACGAGCTCCTACAATGAGCAGTTCTTC; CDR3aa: CASSLSGTTSSYNEQFF
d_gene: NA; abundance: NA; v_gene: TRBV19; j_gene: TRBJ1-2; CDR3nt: TGTGCCAGTAGTATGATTGGGGAGAACTATGGCTACACCTTC; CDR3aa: CASSMIGENYGYTF
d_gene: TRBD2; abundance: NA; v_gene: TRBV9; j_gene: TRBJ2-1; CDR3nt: TGTGCCAGCAGCACCACTAGCGGGGTCTCCTACAATGAGCAGTTCTTC; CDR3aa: CASSTTSGVSYNEQFF
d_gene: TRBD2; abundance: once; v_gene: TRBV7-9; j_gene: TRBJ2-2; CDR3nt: TGTGCCAGCAGCTTAAACCTAGCGGGAGGGATTGCCGGGGAGCTGTTTTTT; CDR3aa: CASSLNLAGGIAGELFF
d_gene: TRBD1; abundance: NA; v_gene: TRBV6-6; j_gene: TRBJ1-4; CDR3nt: TGTGCCAGCAGTTACCCGGGACAGGGAGGTGAAAAACTGTTTTTT; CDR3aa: CASSYPGQGGEKLFF
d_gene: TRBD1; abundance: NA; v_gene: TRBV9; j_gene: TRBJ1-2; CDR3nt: TGTGCCAGCAGCCTGGGGACAGCTTCTAACTATGGCTACACCTTC; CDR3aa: CASSLGTASNYGYTF
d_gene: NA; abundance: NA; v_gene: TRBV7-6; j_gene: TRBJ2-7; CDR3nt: TGTGCCAGCAGTTTATATAGCGGCTCCTACGAGCAGTACTTC; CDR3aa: CASSLYSGSYEQYF
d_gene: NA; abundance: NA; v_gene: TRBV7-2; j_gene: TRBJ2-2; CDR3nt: TGTGCCAGCAGCTTAGCCGGTGGCGGGGAGCTGTTTTTT; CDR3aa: CASSLAGGGELFF
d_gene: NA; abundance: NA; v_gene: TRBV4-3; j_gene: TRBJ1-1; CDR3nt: TGCGCCAGCAGCCAGAATCCGGGACACATGAACACTGAAGCTTTCTTT; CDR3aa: CASSQNPGHMNTEAFF
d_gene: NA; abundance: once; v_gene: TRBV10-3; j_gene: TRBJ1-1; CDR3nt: TGTGCCATCAATGAGGGCGGCACTGAAGCTTTCTTT; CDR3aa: CAINEGGTEAFF
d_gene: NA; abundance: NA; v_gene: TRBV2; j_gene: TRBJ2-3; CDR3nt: TGTGCCAGCAGTGAGTCCAGGGTCGCAGATACGCAGTATTTT; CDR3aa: CASSESRVADTQYF